The 32 T cell receptor beta chains below were found in one sample sequenced in a study of T-cell reconstitution after alpha-beta-depleted transplantation in children. Researchers prepared the TCRbeta library using unique molecular identifiers, the study reports. TCRdb recomputed calls from the PCR reads with MiXCR, one row per CDR3 protein. The table records roughly 670,000 distinct CDR3 sequences, about an eighth of them present only once. Sequenced material: PBMCs, taken before TCRalphabeta/CD19-depleted stem cell transplant. Every receptor here comes from a girl aged 2 to 10 with congenital amegakaryocytic thrombocytopenia, due to receive a stem cell transplant.

Note on this clonotype: Since a much larger clone is just one base distant, this may be a read error. The J gene is TRBJ2-3, the V gene TRBV5-1, with D tentatively TRBD2 (5 bases). Germline values: CDR1 SGHRS, CDR2 YFSETQ. The CDR3 is 13 residues long. In nucleotides, the CDR3 is TGCGCCAGCAGCTTGGAATTCGGGGATGCGCAGTCTTTT. Protein product: CASSLEFGDAQSF. Filled out from reference TRBV5-1 and TRBJ2-3, the complete variable domain reads KAGVTQTPRYLIKTRGQQVTLSCSPISGHRSVSWYQQTPGQGLQFLFEYFSETQRNKGNFPGRFSGRQFSNSRSEMNVSTLELGDSALYLCASSLEFGDAQSFGPGTRLTVL.

At least ten counts were recorded for this clonotype. The chain employs TRBV3-1 and TRBJ1-2; D not resolved. This CDR3 contains 18 residues. The V end lost 4 bases, the J end lost 8 bases, and 29 bases lay between the germline ends. Germline-derived CDR1 and CDR2 are LGHDT and YNNKEL (reference sequence). The CDR3 is CASSPSKERNAASNGYTF. DNA of the CDR3: TGTGCCAGCAGCCCTTCTAAGGAGAGGAACGCAGCGTCCAACGGCTACACCTTC.

The table lists this clonotype with many counts. The chain links TRBV12-3 or TRBV12-4 to TRBJ2-2; the D is unclear. V was trimmed by 3 bases and J by 1 base, leaving 6 bases between them. This CDR3 has 14 amino acids. The CDR3 sequence: CASSFTGNTGELFF. As DNA, the CDR3 is TGTGCCAGCAGTTTTACGGGGAACACCGGGGAGCTGTTTTTT.

The chain carries TRBV5-1 and TRBJ2-7; 8 bases are shared with TRBD1. The junction had 13 bases not matched to a gene; V was cut back by 4 bases and J by 4 bases. The CDR3 length is 16 residues. Germline lookup yields CDR1 SGHRS and CDR2 YFSETQ. The CDR3 sequence: CASSQFPGQEAYEQYF. CDR3 nucleotide sequence: TGCGCCAGCAGCCAATTCCCGGGACAGGAGGCGTACGAGCAGTACTTC.

This clonotype was counted between two and nine times. The CDR3 region is CATSRDLSPQAQYF. DNA for the CDR3: TGTGCCACCAGCAGAGATCTGTCACCCCAGGCCCAGTACTTC. V and J are TRBV15 and TRBJ2-5; the D is unclear. The CDR3 is 14 amino acids. Trimming removed 0 bases at V and 9 bases at J, with 14 bases between. CDR1 is LNHNV, CDR2 YYDKDF, per germline (reference sequence). The whole variable domain, remainder taken from reference TRBV15 and TRBJ2-5, is DAMVIQNPRYQVTQFGKPVTLSCSQTLNHNVMYWYQQKSSQAPKLLFHYYDKDFNNEADTPDNFQSRRPNTSFCFLDIRSPGLGDTAMYLCATSRDLSPQAQYFGPGTRLLVL.

The rearrangement uses TRBV5-1 and TRBJ1-4; tentative D call: TRBD1 (6 bases). V shed 4 bases and J shed 5 bases, with 21 bases lying between them. Germline-derived CDR1 and CDR2 are SGHRS and YFSETQ. CDR3 length: 17 residues. CDR3 residues: CASSPTGHPEVNEKLFF. In DNA form, the CDR3 reads TGCGCCAGCAGCCCCACGGGACACCCGGAAGTCAATGAAAAACTGTTTTTT.

Only a few counts were recorded for this clonotype. The chain recombines TRBV29-1 with TRBJ2-1; TRBD2 matches 7 bases. Trimming at V came to 8 bases and at J to 4 bases, leaving 14 bases not matched to a gene. CDR3 length: 15 amino acids. Germline CDR1 SQVTM, CDR2 ANQGSEA. Here the CDR3 reads CSSGLVERDYNEQFF. DNA of the CDR3: TGCAGCTCAGGACTTGTGGAGCGGGATTACAATGAGCAGTTCTTC.

This clonotype has only one observation. The V and J genes are TRBV5-1 and TRBJ1-4, with D uncertain. The CDR3 is 15 amino acids. V lost 5 bases and J lost 2, with 13 bases in between. Germline lookup yields CDR1 SGHRS and CDR2 YFSETQ. The CDR3 sequence is CASSPLPPTNEKLFF. The CDR3 DNA reads as TGCGCCAGCAGTCCCCTCCCCCCCACTAATGAAAAACTGTTTTTT.

On this clonotype: The conserved final phenylalanine or tryptophan is absent from the CDR3, which likely points to a read error. The V call is TRBV12-3 or TRBV12-4, the J call TRBJ2-1, with D possibly being TRBD2 (5 bases). The CDR3 runs 14 residues. V was cut by 0 bases and J by 6 bases, with 9 bases left in between. The CDR3 spells CASSLALVGNEQFS. Here the CDR3 DNA reads TGTGCCAGCAGTTTAGCACTAGTGGGCAATGAGCAGTTCTCC.

The chain carries TRBV20-1 and TRBJ2-7; D gene ambiguous. Germline CDR1 DFQATT, CDR2 SNEGSKA (reference sequence). The CDR3 sequence is 15 residues long. The germline V and J ends were trimmed by 0 bases and 0 bases, with 12 bases remaining between them. CDR3 bases: TGCAGTGCTAGAGATGGAACGAGCGTCTCCTACGAGCAGTACTTC. Translating it yields CSARDGTSVSYEQYF.

The V and J genes are TRBV20-1 and TRBJ2-7; 7 bases line up with TRBD1. With V trimmed by 2 bases and J by 6 bases, 7 bases remained unmatched. This CDR3 is 13 amino acids long. Germline loops: CDR1 DFQATT, CDR2 SNEGSKA (reference sequence). The CDR3 DNA is TGCAGTGCTAGACCCAAACAGGGGATCGAGCAGTACTTC. This encodes CSARPKQGIEQYF.

The chain has TRBV29-1 and TRBJ2-7, with 8 bases that match TRBD1. This CDR3 region has 11 residues. Per the germline V gene, CDR1 is SQVTM and CDR2 is ANQGSEA. The V and J ends lost 7 bases and 9 bases, in that order; junction bases with no gene match: 8. The CDR3 DNA reads as TGCAGCGCACAGGGGGGAAGGGTGCAGTACTTC. Translation: CSAQGGRVQYF.

This clonotype was observed many times. The CDR3 DNA follows: TGCAGTGCTAGAGACCCGGGACTCGTCTACAATGAGCAGTTCTTC. It yields the protein CSARDPGLVYNEQFF. V usage is TRBV20-1 and J usage is TRBJ2-1, with D tentatively TRBD2 (6 bases). The germline V and J ends were trimmed by 0 bases and 3 bases, with 12 bases remaining between them. The CDR3 contains 15 residues. Germline CDR1 and CDR2: DFQATT and SNEGSKA (reference sequence).

The sample holds many counts of this clonotype. The chain combines TRBV29-1 with TRBJ1-4; D is possibly TRBD1 (6 bases). There are 13 residues in the CDR3. V lost 3 bases to trimming and J lost 5 bases, with 10 bases between them. The germline V gene has CDR1 SQVTM and CDR2 ANQGSEA. DNA of the CDR3: TGCAGCGTTGAGGGGGGCAGGAATGAAAAACTGTTTTTT. It specifies CSVEGGRNEKLFF.

This clonotype has ten or more counts. This chain uses TRBV20-1 with TRBJ2-1; 7 bases map to TRBD2. Germline trimming cut 2 bases from V and 7 bases from J; bases unmatched to any gene: 11. The CDR3 is made up of 15 amino acids. Germline V gene data show CDR1 as DFQATT and CDR2 as SNEGSKA (reference sequence). The CDR3 sequence is CSARNGREGRNEQFF. The CDR3 DNA is TGCAGTGCTAGAAACGGAAGGGAGGGCCGAAATGAGCAGTTCTTC.

This clonotype was counted many times. The V gene is TRBV6-5, the J gene TRBJ1-1; D gene ambiguous. CDR1 is MNHEY and CDR2 is SVGAGI in the germline V gene. This CDR3 comprises 14 residues. V lost 2 bases, J lost 0 bases, and 7 bases lay in between. The CDR3 bases are TGTGCCAGCAGTTACGGCAGGATGAACACTGAAGCTTTCTTT. Translation gives CASSYGRMNTEAFF.

For this clonotype: As the CDR3 is not closed by the conserved phenylalanine or tryptophan, this likely results from a read error. The genes are TRBV4-1 and TRBJ2-6; D is unclear. CDR1 and CDR2 (germline): MGHRA, YSYEKL. This CDR3 is 18 amino acids long. Trimming left V 2 bases short and J 4 bases short, with 18 bases between. The CDR3: CASSQTTFLGSGANVLTL. The DNA of the CDR3 is TGCGCCAGCAGCCAAACCACCTTTTTGGGATCCGGGGCCAACGTCCTGACTTTG.

The V and J genes are TRBV29-1 and TRBJ2-7, with 7 bases aligning to TRBD1. The CDR3 has 14 amino acids. The V gene end was trimmed by 4 bases and the J gene end by 2 bases; junction bases not matched to a gene: 8. Germline assignment: CDR1 SQVTM and CDR2 ANQGSEA. The CDR3 DNA sequence: TGCAGCGTTGTGGGACAGTTCGAAACCTACGAGCAGTACTTC. Its protein is CSVVGQFETYEQYF.

The chain combines TRBV5-6 with TRBJ2-4; D is perhaps TRBD1 or TRBD2 (5 bases each). The CDR3 consists of 17 residues. Trimming cost V 4 bases and J 1 base, with 18 bases left between them. The germline CDR1 and CDR2 sequences are SGHDT and YYEEEE. The CDR3 DNA reads TGTGCCAGCAGCGGCTCTCCGGGGCCAGGGGCCAAAAACATTCAGTACTTC. Its translation is CASSGSPGPGAKNIQYF. Looking up the rest from reference TRBV5-6 and TRBJ2-4 gives the full variable domain: DAGVTQSPTHLIKTRGQQVTLRCSPKSGHDTVSWYQQALGQGPQFIFQYYEEEERQRGNFPDRFSGHQFPNYSSELNVNALLLGDSALYLCASSGSPGPGAKNIQYFGAGTRLSVL.

Details on this clonotype: One base away lies a much larger clone, so this may be a sequencing read error. The chain is built from TRBV29-1 and TRBJ1-1; TRBD1 agrees at 9 bases. Germline-derived CDR1 and CDR2 are SQVTM and ANQGSEA. The CDR3 runs to 12 residues. The CDR3 loop is CIGNRGPTEAFF. In DNA form, the CDR3 reads TGCATCGGGAACAGGGGGCCAACTGAAGCTTTCTTT.

V usage is TRBV3-1 and J usage is TRBJ2-2; D not certain. The CDR3 has 18 residues. V was pared by 1 base and J by 6 bases, with 21 bases between. The germline gives CDR1 LGHDT, CDR2 YNNKEL (reference sequence). CDR3 DNA: TGTGCCAGCAGCCAAGGCATTTCGGGTCTAAGGTGGGCCGGGGAGCTGTTTTTT. This encodes CASSQGISGLRWAGELFF.

To note about this clonotype: A much larger clone lies a single base off, so this may be a read error. This chain links TRBV5-1 with TRBJ2-1, with 9 bases aligning to TRBD1. With 3 bases clipped from V and 11 bases from J, the junction kept 9 bases outside the gene matches. The V gene's germline CDR1 is SGHRS and CDR2 YFSETQ. The CDR3 is made up of 14 amino acids. CDR3 sequence: CASSYRDRVDKQFF. CDR3 DNA sequence: TGCGCCAGCAGCTACCGGGACAGGGTGGATAAGCAGTTCTTC.

The chain is built from TRBV5-5 and TRBJ1-2; no definite D call. Trimming shortened V by 3 bases and J by 8 bases, and 17 bases separated the two germline ends. This CDR3 is built from 14 residues. CDR1 is SGHKS and CDR2 is YYEKEE in the germline V gene (reference sequence). The CDR3 bases are TGTGCCAGCAGCTGGGAGGCAATCACCGACGGCTACACCTTC. Amino acids: CASSWEAITDGYTF.

This clonotype was seen more than once but under ten times. The V call is TRBV7-2, the J call TRBJ2-4; weak D call: TRBD2 (5 bases). The CDR3 contains 14 residues. V was pared by 4 bases and J by 5 bases, with 12 bases between. Germline CDR1 and CDR2: SGHTA and FQGNSA. The CDR3 protein is CASSSWRIENIQYF. DNA for the CDR3: TGTGCCAGCAGCTCTTGGAGGATAGAAAACATTCAGTACTTC.

This clonotype was seen ten or more times. The chain links TRBV7-9 to TRBJ1-4, with a weak D call TRBD1 (5 bases). Per the germline V gene, CDR1 is SEHNR and CDR2 is FQNEAQ (reference sequence). V was pared by 6 bases and J by 7 bases, with 12 bases between. The CDR3 is 13 amino acids. The CDR3 DNA reads TGTGCCAGCAGAGGGACGGACCGTGAAAAACTGTTTTTT. This codes for CASRGTDREKLFF.

The sample holds many counts of this clonotype. V gene TRBV20-1 combines with J gene TRBJ2-3; 8 bases are a match to TRBD2. Looked up from germline, CDR1 is DFQATT and CDR2 is SNEGSKA (reference sequence). V trimming: 2 bases; J trimming: 7 bases; junction bases outside the gene matches: 8. The CDR3 covers 14 residues. This CDR3 reads CSARSPGGPNTQYF. The CDR3 region has the DNA TGCAGTGCTAGATCACCGGGAGGGCCTAATACGCAGTATTTT.

Notes on this clonotype: This may stem from a read error, because a much larger clone lies one nucleotide away. The J gene is TRBJ2-3, the V gene TRBV20-1, with D possibly being TRBD2 (7 bases). The CDR3 covers 18 residues. V lost 6 bases and J 1 base, leaving 26 bases between the germline ends. CDR1 and CDR2 (germline): DFQATT, SNEGSKA (reference sequence). In DNA, the CDR3 is TGCAGTGCCGAGAACGGGAGGCCCGAAGAGGGGGGCACAGATACGCAGTATTTT. Its protein is CSAENGRPEEGGTDTQYF.

The gene calls are TRBV6-1 and TRBJ2-1; tentatively, D is TRBD1 or TRBD2 (6 bases each). V gave up 5 bases and J gave up 0 bases, with 14 bases separating them. Germline V gene sequence: CDR1 MNHNS, CDR2 SASEGT. CDR3 length equals 16 residues. The CDR3 region is CASSRQDGSSYNEQFF. The CDR3 DNA reads TGTGCCAGCAGTCGACAGGACGGGAGCTCCTACAATGAGCAGTTCTTC.

This clonotype was detected only a few times. This chain connects TRBV5-5 to TRBJ2-5; 10 bases are shared with TRBD2. The germline CDR1 and CDR2 sequences are SGHKS and YYEKEE (reference sequence). The CDR3 is made up of 15 amino acids. Trimming at V came to 1 base and at J to 5 bases, leaving 5 bases not matched to a gene. The CDR3 DNA reads as TGTGCCAGCAGCTTGCCAGCTAGCGGGAGCGAGACCCAGTACTTC. This gives the protein CASSLPASGSETQYF.

This clonotype has just a few counts. V gene TRBV7-9 combines with J gene TRBJ2-3; 7 bases agree with TRBD2. The CDR3 consists of 18 residues. Germline CDR1 is SEHNR and CDR2 is FQNEAQ (reference sequence). J gave up 1 base and V 5 bases, and 15 bases lay outside the gene matches. CDR3 loop: CASSLFVEGGPGTDTQYF. CDR3 DNA: TGTGCCAGCAGCCTCTTTGTAGAGGGAGGGCCTGGCACAGATACGCAGTATTTT.

This clonotype was seen more than once but under ten times. The CDR3, as DNA: TGCGCCAGCAGCTTAGGGGGACAGCCAGGCAACTACGAGCAGTACTTC. It codes for CASSLGGQPGNYEQYF. The rearrangement uses TRBV5-1 and TRBJ2-7; 7 bases align to TRBD1. In germline, CDR1 is SGHRS, CDR2 YFSETQ. The CDR3 loop spans 16 amino acids. V was clipped by 2 bases and J by 3 bases; unmatched bases: 11.

The chain links TRBV20-1 to TRBJ2-1; D could derive from TRBD1 or TRBD2 (5 bases each). Trimming took off 1 base at V and 0 bases at J, with 13 bases between the two ends. Germline V gene sequence: CDR1 DFQATT, CDR2 SNEGSKA (reference sequence). This CDR3 is built from 16 residues. CDR3 sequence: CSARGPKGSSYNEQFF. The CDR3 DNA follows: TGCAGTGCTAGAGGCCCCAAGGGGAGCTCCTACAATGAGCAGTTCTTC.